The next 16 T cell receptor beta chains were all read from a single sample in a study of cytomegalovirus exposure and HLA in healthy donors. The PCR employed 60 Vbeta primers together with 13 Jbeta primers. Produced via immunoSEQ multiplex PCR; TCRdb's table is partial and in-frame only. The sample yields about 250,000 clones, around 65% seen once. Sample: PBMCs. These receptors originate from a female donor in good health and CMV-seronegative.

The J gene is TRBJ2-3, the V gene TRBV7-2, with D tentatively TRBD1 (6 bases). The germline gives CDR1 SGHTA, CDR2 FQGNSA. The CDR3 sequence is 14 residues long. V was cut by 5 bases and J by 2 bases, with 11 bases left in between. The chain's CDR3 is CASSKPGHTDTQYF. CDR3 nucleotides: TGTGCCAGCAGCAAACCGGGACACACAGATACGCAGTATTTT.

This chain uses TRBV10-1 with TRBJ2-7; possible D gene TRBD1, 5 bases. Germline-derived CDR1 and CDR2 are WNHNN and SYGVQD (reference sequence). The CDR3 is made up of 14 amino acids. Trimming removed 6 bases at V and 0 bases at J, with 12 bases between. The CDR3 sequence: CASRESDSSYEQYF. Here the CDR3 DNA reads TGCGCCAGCAGAGAAAGCGACAGCTCCTACGAGCAGTACTTC.

The chain recombines TRBV14 with TRBJ2-5, with TRBD2 identical over 8 bases. This CDR3 has 18 amino acids. Trimming cost V 4 bases and J 0 bases; bases outside gene matches: 13. CDR1 and CDR2 from the germline V gene are SGHDN and FVKESK. This CDR3 reads CASSPWVAGIKYQETQYF. CDR3 DNA: TGTGCCAGCAGCCCCTGGGTAGCGGGGATTAAGTACCAAGAGACCCAGTACTTC.

This chain links TRBV11-2 with TRBJ1-2; D gene uncertain. The germline V and J ends were trimmed by 5 bases and 8 bases, with 12 bases remaining between them. This CDR3 is 12 amino acids long. The germline V gene has CDR1 SGHAT and CDR2 FQNNGV. The CDR3 spells CASSPPVGGYTF. Written as DNA, the CDR3 is TGTGCCAGCAGCCCCCCCGTGGGCGGCTACACCTTC.

The rearrangement joins TRBV28 to TRBJ2-7; TRBD1 might be the D (6 bases). CDR3 size: 15 residues. Germline CDR1 and CDR2: MDHEN and SYDVKM. V lost 4 bases and J 4 bases, leaving 17 bases between the germline ends. This chain's CDR3 is CASSWVRGERYEQYF. The CDR3 DNA is TGTGCCAGCAGTTGGGTCAGGGGAGAAAGGTACGAGCAGTACTTC.

The rearrangement joins TRBV6-5 to TRBJ2-7, with TRBD1 as a possible D gene (7 bases). CDR3 length: 14 residues. V lost 6 bases and J lost 3, with 15 bases in between. The germline CDR1 and CDR2 sequences are MNHEY and SVGAGI. CDR3 loop: CASSRRGDSYEQYF. CDR3 coding DNA: TGTGCCAGCAGCCGCAGGGGGGACAGCTACGAGCAGTACTTC.

Only a few counts were recorded for this clone. The gene calls are TRBV11-3 and TRBJ1-2; 8 bases map to TRBD1. J gave up 4 bases and V 5 bases, and 9 bases lay outside the gene matches. The germline V gene encodes CDR1 SGHNT and CDR2 YENEEA. This CDR3 contains 15 residues. CDR3 amino acids: CASSQEAGGGYGYTF. The DNA for the CDR3 is TGTGCCAGCAGCCAAGAGGCAGGGGGCGGCTATGGCTACACCTTC.

V and J are TRBV11-3 and TRBJ1-6, with D tentatively TRBD1 (5 bases). Between the trimmed V and J ends, which lost 5 bases and 7 bases, there was a span of 15 bases. This CDR3 has 15 amino acids. CDR1 SGHNT and CDR2 YENEEA come from the germline V gene. The CDR3 here is CASSPQGGKNSPLHF. The CDR3 DNA reads as TGTGCCAGCAGCCCCCAGGGAGGGAAGAATTCACCCCTCCACTTT.

With regard to this clone: The same CDR3 arises from other DNA sequences in this sample as well. The CDR3 region is CASSHSSSYEQYF. CDR3 sequence (DNA): TGTGCCAGCTCACACTCTAGCTCCTACGAGCAGTACTTC. V is TRBV18 and J is TRBJ2-7, with D hard to call. There are 13 residues in the CDR3. V shed 4 bases and J shed 0 bases, with 7 bases lying between them. CDR1 is KGHSH, CDR2 LQKENI, per germline.

This clone was counted between two and nine times. This chain joins TRBV28 and TRBJ1-5; 8 positions agree with TRBD1. After removal of 7 bases from V and 6 bases from J, the junction contained 20 bases not matched to a gene. The length of the CDR3 is 18 residues. Germline assignment: CDR1 MDHEN and CDR2 SYDVKM. This chain's CDR3 is CASTPRGRTGNPTQPQHF. CDR3 nucleotide sequence: TGTGCCAGCACTCCGAGGGGGCGGACAGGGAACCCAACTCAGCCCCAGCATTTT.

V usage is TRBV2 and J usage is TRBJ2-7, with D perhaps TRBD1 (6 bases). Trimming cost V 5 bases and J 2 bases, with 16 bases left between them. CDR1 is SNHLY and CDR2 is FYNNEI in the germline V gene. This CDR3 has 15 amino acids. The CDR3 loop is CASSRTRQATYEQYF. The CDR3 region has the DNA TGTGCCAGCAGTCGCACCCGACAGGCTACCTACGAGCAGTACTTC.

The V and J genes are TRBV18 and TRBJ1-1; 9 nucleotides align to TRBD1. V lost 3 bases, J lost 10 bases, and 3 bases stayed unmatched. CDR3 length: 12 amino acids. Germline loops: CDR1 KGHSH, CDR2 LQKENI. CDR3 sequence reads: CASSPGQGRAFF. CDR3 in DNA: TGTGCCAGCTCACCCGGACAGGGGCGAGCTTTCTTT.

This clone was recorded once. The chain is built from TRBV15 and TRBJ2-5, with D maybe TRBD2 (5 bases). Near its end, the DNA agrees better with TRBJ2-7, so the J call may be wrong. The CDR3 is made up of 18 amino acids. Germline loops: CDR1 LNHNV, CDR2 YYDKDF (reference sequence). The chain's CDR3 is CATSSAANLAALSYEQYF. The CDR3 DNA follows: TGTGCCACCAGCAGCGCCGCAAATCTAGCTGCCCTCTCCTACGAGCAGTACTTC.

The table lists this clone with a few counts. The chain uses TRBV30 and TRBJ2-5, with 7 bases matching TRBD2. The CDR3 covers 19 residues. Germline assignment: CDR1 GTSNPN and CDR2 SVGIG (reference sequence). V was pared by 0 bases and J by 2 bases, with 18 bases of the junction left unmatched. CDR3 region: CAWSVLWGAGEMGQETQYF. CDR3 sequence (DNA): TGTGCCTGGAGTGTACTATGGGGTGCGGGAGAGATGGGTCAAGAGACCCAGTACTTC.

The chain is built from TRBV5-1 and TRBJ1-1; D is unresolved. The length of the CDR3 is 16 residues. V lost 4 bases, J lost 4 bases, and 20 bases lay in between. Germline V lookup: CDR1 SGHRS, CDR2 YFSETQ. Here the CDR3 DNA reads TGCGCCAGCAGCCCACGGACCTCCATGGGAGTCACTGAAGCTTTCTTT. It is translated as CASSPRTSMGVTEAFF.

V gene TRBV7-2 combines with J gene TRBJ2-7, with D perhaps matching TRBD2 (5 bases). CDR3 length equals 14 residues. Trimming took 1 base from V and 3 from J, leaving 10 bases between them. Germline V CDR1 and CDR2: SGHTA, FQGNSA. CDR3 sequence (DNA): TGTGCCAGCAGCTTAGGAGGGAGTGTCTACGAGCAGTACTTC. This translates into CASSLGGSVYEQYF.